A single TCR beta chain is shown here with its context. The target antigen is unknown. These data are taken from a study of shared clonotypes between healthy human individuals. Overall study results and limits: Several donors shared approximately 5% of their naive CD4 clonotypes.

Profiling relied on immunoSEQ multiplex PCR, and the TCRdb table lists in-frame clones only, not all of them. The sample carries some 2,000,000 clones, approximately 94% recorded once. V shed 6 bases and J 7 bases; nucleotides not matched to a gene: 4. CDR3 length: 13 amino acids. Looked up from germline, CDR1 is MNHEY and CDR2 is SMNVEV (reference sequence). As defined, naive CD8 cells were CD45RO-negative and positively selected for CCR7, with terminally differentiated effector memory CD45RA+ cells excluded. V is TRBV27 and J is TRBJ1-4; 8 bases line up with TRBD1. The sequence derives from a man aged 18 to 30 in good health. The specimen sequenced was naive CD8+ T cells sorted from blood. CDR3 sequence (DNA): TGTGCCAGCAGCCACAGGGGGGCTGAAAAACTGTTTTTT. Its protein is CASSHRGAEKLFF.